Listed here are 20 T cell receptor beta chains from one sample, sequenced in a study of T cells after yellow fever vaccination. Each CDR3 protein is one row after TCRdb ran MiXCR on the 5' RACE reads. The top ten clones hold 20% to 25% of a sample with 300,000 to 400,000 distinct CDR3 sequences, 3% to 4.5% of them seen once. The sequencing here drew on PBMCs, taken 5 days after the yellow fever booster vaccination. These receptors were taken from a man younger than 35 who received the YFV17D yellow fever vaccine.

This chain uses TRBV13 with TRBJ1-2; 8 bases line up with TRBD1. The CDR3 consists of 16 residues. Germline CDR1 reads PRHDT; CDR2 reads FYEKMQ (reference sequence). The J segment lost 4 bases and the V segment lost 4 bases, leaving 11 bases of the junction unmatched. The CDR3 coding sequence is TGTGCCAGCAGCTCCGACTCGGCAGGGGGCAGCTATGGCTACACCTTC. Translating it yields CASSSDSAGGSYGYTF.

V and J are TRBV5-1 and TRBJ1-6, with no clear D. CDR3 length: 14 residues. Germline CDR1 and CDR2: SGHRS and YFSETQ. Trimming took off 2 bases at V and 10 bases at J, with 13 bases between the two ends. The CDR3 loop reads CASSLATFGSPLHF. CDR3 bases: TGCGCCAGCAGCTTAGCGACATTTGGCTCACCCCTCCACTTT.

The rearrangement joins TRBV4-1 to TRBJ1-4; D remains unclear. The CDR3 extends over 16 amino acids. Germline V gene sequence: CDR1 MGHRA, CDR2 YSYEKL. V was cut by 0 bases and J by 7 bases, with 15 bases left in between. CDR3 region: CASSQERLNWGEKLFF. In DNA form, the CDR3 reads TGCGCCAGCAGCCAAGAGAGGCTAAACTGGGGTGAAAAACTGTTTTTT.

This chain connects TRBV4-1 to TRBJ1-1; tentative D call: TRBD1 (6 bases). Germline V gene data show CDR1 as MGHRA and CDR2 as YSYEKL. V gave up 6 bases and J gave up 4 bases, with 15 bases separating them. The CDR3 contains 14 residues. CDR3 protein: CASSRSGGATEAFF. The DNA for the CDR3 is TGCGCCAGCAGTAGAAGCGGGGGGGCCACTGAAGCTTTCTTT.

The chain employs TRBV9 and TRBJ2-3, with D maybe TRBD1 (5 bases). Trimming removed 0 bases from V and 0 bases from J, with 8 bases in between. Germline CDR1 is SGDLS and CDR2 is YYNGEE. The CDR3 runs 15 residues. The CDR3 bases are TGTGCCAGCAGCGTAGCACAGGTTAGCACAGATACGCAGTATTTT. The encoded protein is CASSVAQVSTDTQYF.

This clonotype has a count of ten or more. This chain uses TRBV7-8 with TRBJ1-1; D is possibly TRBD1 (5 bases). The germline V gene has CDR1 SGHVS and CDR2 FQNEAQ. V lost 4 bases and J lost 5, with 17 bases in between. The CDR3 has 15 residues. CDR3 DNA: TGTGCCAGCAGCTCAGCACGGACACGAGTTACTGAAGCTTTCTTT. It specifies CASSSARTRVTEAFF.

In this sample, this clonotype turned up many times. The CDR3 region is CASRDGSDNSPLHF. The CDR3 nucleotides read TGCGCCAGCAGAGACGGATCGGATAATTCACCCCTCCACTTT. This sequence joins TRBV5-1 and TRBJ1-6; unclear D gene. The CDR3 covers 14 residues. V lost 5 bases, J lost 5 bases, and 11 bases lay in between. From germline, CDR1 is SGHRS and CDR2 YFSETQ.

This rearrangement joins TRBV4-1 to TRBJ1-6; D unresolved. V lost 4 bases and J lost 0, with 13 bases in between. The CDR3 is made up of 17 amino acids. CDR1 is MGHRA and CDR2 is YSYEKL in the germline V gene. CDR3 region: CASSRAGTVSYNSPLHF. The CDR3 DNA is TGCGCCAGCAGCCGGGCTGGTACCGTCTCCTATAATTCACCCCTCCACTTT.

The rearrangement joins TRBV2 to TRBJ2-1; D gene uncertain. V lost 4 bases and J 4 bases, leaving 8 bases between the germline ends. This CDR3 is 13 amino acids long. Germline V CDR1 and CDR2: SNHLY, FYNNEI. The DNA of the CDR3 is TGTGCCAGCAGTGTCATCACATACAATGAGCAGTTCTTC. Its protein product is CASSVITYNEQFF. Full variable domain (rest looked up from reference TRBV2 and TRBJ2-1): EPEVTQTPSHQVTQMGQEVILRCVPISNHLYFYWYRQILGQKVEFLVSFYNNEISEKSEIFDDQFSVERPDGSNFTLKIRSTKLEDSAMYFCASSVITYNEQFFGPGTRLTVL.

This clonotype was seen many times. The J gene is TRBJ2-3, the V gene TRBV9; D unresolved. CDR1 and CDR2 (germline): SGDLS, YYNGEE. The V end was cut by 0 bases, the J end by 6 bases, with 5 bases between. This CDR3 is 12 amino acids long. CDR3 in DNA: TGTGCCAGCAGCGTAGTCGGGGATACGCAGTATTTT. This encodes CASSVVGDTQYF.

The table lists this clonotype with a few counts. V gene TRBV5-1 combines with J gene TRBJ2-2; D possibly matches TRBD1 or TRBD2 (5 bases each). Trimming removed 4 bases at V and 1 base at J, with 8 bases between. Germline-derived CDR1 and CDR2 are SGHRS and YFSETQ. The CDR3 totals 14 residues. The CDR3 is CASSGGMNTGELFF. As DNA, the CDR3 is TGCGCCAGCAGCGGGGGTATGAACACCGGGGAGCTGTTTTTT.

This CDR3 is CASSRRGVSYEQYF. Here the CDR3 DNA reads TGTGCCAGCAGCAGAAGAGGGGTCTCCTACGAGCAGTACTTC. V is TRBV7-9 and J is TRBJ2-7; the D gene could be TRBD1 or TRBD2 (5 bases each). Germline CDR1 reads SEHNR; CDR2 reads FQNEAQ (reference sequence). Trimming stripped 5 bases from V and 0 bases from J, with 11 bases between. This CDR3 comprises 14 residues.

J is TRBJ2-3 and V is TRBV6-2 or TRBV6-3; 10 bases agree with TRBD2. CDR1 is MNHEY and CDR2 is SVGEGT in the germline V gene. The length of the CDR3 is 16 residues. Germline trimming cut 2 bases from V and 2 bases from J; bases unmatched to any gene: 4. The CDR3: CASSYGGLAVTDTQYF. The CDR3, as DNA: TGTGCCAGCAGTTACGGCGGACTAGCGGTCACAGATACGCAGTATTTT.

The sample holds many counts of this clonotype. The chain uses TRBV7-2 and TRBJ1-5, with 10 nucleotides matching TRBD1. Germline CDR1 is SGHTA and CDR2 is FQGNSA. Germline trimming cut 1 base from V and 4 bases from J; bases unmatched to any gene: 4. This CDR3 has 16 amino acids. The CDR3 DNA reads TGTGCCAGCAGCTTAGTGGGGACAGGGGCAAATCAGCCCCAGCATTTT. Its translation is CASSLVGTGANQPQHF.

This clonotype came up many times. The chain uses TRBV7-9 and TRBJ2-5; possibly TRBD1 for D (5 bases). Per the germline V gene, CDR1 is SEHNR and CDR2 is FQNEAQ (reference sequence). This CDR3 has 14 amino acids. V lost 5 bases to trimming and J lost 3 bases, with 13 bases between them. The DNA of the CDR3 is TGTGCCAGCAGCCCGCTTGAAGGGGAAGAGACCCAGTACTTC. This codes for CASSPLEGEETQYF.

In its sample, this clonotype was seen a few times. The rearrangement joins TRBV7-3 to TRBJ2-2; no firm D call. Germline CDR1 reads SGHTA; CDR2 reads FQGTGA. Trimming cost V 5 bases and J 1 base, with 8 bases left between them. The CDR3 sequence is 14 residues long. CDR3 in amino acids: CASSPSVNTGELFF. CDR3 nucleotide sequence: TGTGCCAGCAGCCCCTCCGTGAACACCGGGGAGCTGTTTTTT.

DNA of the CDR3: TGTGCCAGCTCACCAGCCACCCTGGATCAGCCCCAGCATTTT. Its protein product is CASSPATLDQPQHF. The chain carries TRBV18 and TRBJ1-5, with no clear D. Germline assignment: CDR1 KGHSH and CDR2 LQKENI. Trimming took 2 bases from V and 5 from J, leaving 10 bases between them. The CDR3 runs 14 residues.

This sequence joins TRBV7-6 and TRBJ1-6, with D unclear. This CDR3 comprises 16 residues. With 1 base removed from V and 0 bases from J, the gap between germline ends came to 7 bases. CDR1 and CDR2 from the germline V gene are SGHVS and FNYEAQ. The CDR3 is CASSLGTGSYNSPLHF. CDR3 nucleotide sequence: TGTGCCAGCAGCTTAGGAACTGGCTCCTATAATTCACCCCTCCACTTT.

The chain employs TRBV10-3 and TRBJ1-1, with unresolved D. Trimming removed 5 bases from V and 0 bases from J, with 7 bases in between. Germline-derived CDR1 and CDR2 are ENHRY and SYGVKD. This CDR3 is built from 13 residues. The DNA for the CDR3 is TGTGCCATCAGTCTTGGCCTGAACACTGAAGCTTTCTTT. Its protein is CAISLGLNTEAFF.

This clonotype came up many times. The chain recombines TRBV7-9 with TRBJ2-4; D not resolved. V lost 6 bases, J lost 5 bases, and 17 bases lay in between. This CDR3 has 15 amino acids. The germline gives CDR1 SEHNR, CDR2 FQNEAQ (reference sequence). The CDR3 bases are TGTGCCAGCAGTTCTCGGGCGCTTGGGGAAAACATTCAGTACTTC. Amino acids: CASSSRALGENIQYF.